The rows below give T cell receptor beta chains drawn from one sample of a study of T cell responses to AZD1222 COVID-19 vaccine. The protocol was immunoSEQ multiplex PCR, while the TCRdb copy is restricted to in-frame clones and leaves out a portion. Of more than 140,000 clones in the sample, approximately 90% were seen once. The sample here was peripheral blood, taken on day 0 of MenACWY control vaccination. All receptors derive from an adult in good health. CDR3s leave out the opening cysteine and the closing phenylalanine or tryptophan. For some rows the clone size is stated as once, few or many, or as a class when expanded; others skip it.

abundance | v_gene | CDR3aa
- | TRBV25-1 | ASSEYGSRDSYEQY
- | TRBV9 | ASSPWDNPNEQF
- | TRBV11-3 | ASSLETIHTEAF
- | TRBV10-2 | ASSDPGGGNYGYT
- | TRBV29-1 | SVTGDTEAF
- | TRBV7-2 | ASSSDRGAREAF
- | TRBV25-1 | AKPDRGDHEQY
- | TRBV7-3 | ASSLAGGANEQF
- | TRBV5-5 | ASSHASTSGGTLGANVLT
- | TRBV5-8 | ASSLGHEQY
- | TRBV5-4 | ASSLEDRVSF
once | TRBV5-5 | ASSFGGDGYT
once | TRBV15 | ATSRLLARSTDTQY
- | TRBV28 | ASSRTSSSGNTIY
- | TRBV19 | ASSSGGADTEAF
- | TRBV12-3/TRBV12-4 | ASSSDGGGEQY
- | TRBV6-2/TRBV6-3 | ASSFTRNTEAF
- | TRBV7-2 | ASSPQAGEQF
- | TRBV13 | ASSQGGYNSPLH
- | TRBV11-3 | ASSFRPGTPRGEQF
- | TRBV28 | ASSGGGASTDTQY
once | TRBV7-3 | ASSLSRLAGVFPGEQF
- | TRBV7-2 | ASSPDRFQPQH
- | TRBV11-3 | ASSFEFLETQY
- | TRBV7-8 | ASSLRGPGAPNYGYT
- | TRBV9 | ASSADDKIGRRGYT
- | TRBV7-7 | ASSSGTTGTIY
once | TRBV5-1 | ASSLDGSGTEAF
- | TRBV27 | ASSPGSRDEQY
- | TRBV5-6 | ASSLGAGTEKLF
- | TRBV7-7 | ASSYGQGALHEQF
- | TRBV27 | ASSFQGQVNEKLF
- | TRBV11-2 | ASSQTGYEQF
- | TRBV19 | ASSRRGLRYNEQF
- | TRBV18 | ASSPGTENTGELF
- | TRBV9 | ASSVEGGGTEAF
- | TRBV3-1/TRBV3-2 | ASSQAGPGNTIY
- | TRBV7-8 | ASSLQGASTEAF
- | TRBV7-2 | ASSLAGPIDTQY
- | TRBV7-2 | ASSFLLAGPYNEQF
- | TRBV28 | ASRPTGSYEQY
- | TRBV6-6 | ASSDTGNQETQY
- | TRBV6-2/TRBV6-3 | ASSYLVRGQPQH
- | TRBV7-2 | ASSFGGGVLREQF
- | TRBV15 | ATTRDRGEQY
- | TRBV5-1 | ASSLGTGGGDQPQH
- | TRBV9 | ASSVTARQGSNEQF
- | TRBV7-2 | AITVGYGYT
- | TRBV2 | ASSPDRASTDTQY
- | TRBV27 | ASSLTVPNTGELF
- | TRBV2 | ASRRGGHSNQPQH
- | TRBV11-2 | ASSRRVNSGNTIY
- | TRBV28 | ASSSGYGYT
- | TRBV30 | AWSRVGQPEY
- | TRBV7-8 | ASSLVTGTSGRGNEQF
- | TRBV2 | ASSTKLNTEAF
- | TRBV19 | ASITSGTSGTEAF
- | TRBV11-2 | ASSNLRGLRTEAF
- | TRBV6-5 | ASSWGDRAYGYT